These 20 T cell receptor beta chains were all obtained from the same sample, sequenced in a study of T cell responses to AZD1222 COVID-19 vaccine. Data came from immunoSEQ multiplex PCR; TCRdb stores just in-frame clones and leaves some out. The data hold 95,000 to 150,000 clones, with just over 85% observed a single time. The sequencing here drew on peripheral blood, taken on day 0 of AZD1222 vaccination. These receptors all stem from an adult in good health.

The chain recombines TRBV28 with TRBJ2-2, with D perhaps matching TRBD2 (6 bases). This CDR3 is built from 15 residues. Germline CDR1 is MDHEN and CDR2 is SYDVKM. The V end was cut by 4 bases, the J end by 1 base, with 10 bases between. The CDR3 spells CASSSGLLNTGELFF. The CDR3 DNA reads as TGTGCCAGCAGTTCGGGACTCCTGAACACCGGGGAGCTGTTTTTT.

The CDR3 loop is CASMGWAGQGYEQYF. The CDR3 DNA follows: TGTGCCAGCATGGGATGGGCGGGACAGGGCTACGAGCAGTACTTC. The chain uses TRBV19 and TRBJ2-7; TRBD1 aligns across 9 bases. J gave up 3 bases and V 9 bases, and 12 bases lay outside the gene matches. Germline CDR1 is LNHDA and CDR2 is SQIVND (reference sequence). The CDR3 has 15 amino acids. The whole variable domain, filled in from reference TRBV19 and TRBJ2-7, reads DGGITQSPKYLFRKEGQNVTLSCEQNLNHDAMYWYRQDPGQGLRLIYYSQIVNDFQKGDIAEGYSVSREKKESFPLTVTSAQKNPTAFYLCASMGWAGQGYEQYFGPGTRLTVT.

V gene TRBV9 combines with J gene TRBJ1-6, with 8 bases that match TRBD1. Germline CDR1 is SGDLS and CDR2 is YYNGEE. After removal of 5 bases from V and 9 bases from J, the junction contained 7 bases not matched to a gene. The CDR3 spans 14 residues. The CDR3 coding sequence is TGTGCCAGCAGTGACGACAGGGGACTTTCACCCCTCCACTTT. This codes for CASSDDRGLSPLHF.

This chain links TRBV5-5 with TRBJ2-5; 10 bases match TRBD1. CDR3 length equals 15 residues. Germline-derived CDR1 and CDR2 are SGHKS and YYEKEE (reference sequence). V shed 3 bases, J shed 2 bases, and the junction held 4 bases outside the gene matches. In DNA form, the CDR3 reads TGTGCCAGCAGCTGGGGACAGGGGAATCAAGAGACCCAGTACTTC. It codes for CASSWGQGNQETQYF. The full variable domain, in which reference TRBV5-5 and TRBJ2-5 provide the parts outside the CDR3, is DAGVTQSPTHLIKTRGQQVTLRCSPISGHKSVSWYQQVLGQGPQFIFQYYEKEERGRGNFPDRFSARQFPNYSSELNVNALLLGDSALYLCASSWGQGNQETQYFGPGTRLLVL.

This rearrangement joins TRBV6-4 to TRBJ2-6; TRBD1 matches 11 bases. Germline V lookup: CDR1 MRHNA, CDR2 SNTAGT. V gave up 7 bases and J gave up 2 bases; unmatched junction bases: 4. The CDR3 is made up of 16 amino acids. The CDR3 loop is CASTRTGGTGANVLTF. DNA for the CDR3: TGTGCCAGCACCAGGACAGGGGGCACTGGGGCCAACGTCCTGACTTTC.

The chain is built from TRBV5-1 and TRBJ1-6; 8 bases are a match to TRBD1. The CDR3 consists of 15 residues. V lost 4 bases and J lost 7; bases outside the gene matches: 7. Per the germline V gene, CDR1 is SGHRS and CDR2 is YFSETQ. The CDR3 DNA follows: TGCGCCAGCAGCGATGCGGGACAGGAGAATTCACCCCTCCACTTT. Protein product: CASSDAGQENSPLHF.

This clone has a handful of counts. This rearrangement joins TRBV19 to TRBJ1-2; D is unresolved. This CDR3 region has 14 residues. V lost 5 bases and J 1 base, leaving 11 bases between the germline ends. Germline loops: CDR1 LNHDA, CDR2 SQIVND (reference sequence). The chain's CDR3 is CASSDGRNNYGYTF. CDR3 bases: TGTGCCAGTAGTGACGGAAGAAATAACTATGGCTACACCTTC.

The chain employs TRBV10-3 and TRBJ2-2; no clear D gene. CDR1 and CDR2 from the germline V gene are ENHRY and SYGVKD. V was pared by 5 bases and J by 6 bases, with 10 bases between. There are 13 residues in the CDR3. This CDR3 is CAISPTVAGELFF. CDR3 DNA: TGTGCCATCAGTCCTACGGTGGCCGGGGAGCTGTTTTTT.

The rearrangement uses TRBV9 and TRBJ2-3; 8 positions agree with TRBD2. The V segment lost 0 bases and the J segment 3 bases; nucleotides outside the gene matches: 3. Germline CDR1 reads SGDLS; CDR2 reads YYNGEE. The CDR3 extends over 15 amino acids. CDR3 loop: CASSVGAGGTDTQYF. The CDR3 DNA sequence: TGTGCCAGCAGCGTAGGGGCGGGGGGTACAGATACGCAGTATTTT.

A single count supports this clone. The CDR3 loop is CASSLGLAGVSPYNEQFF. CDR3 nucleotide sequence: TGTGCCAGCAGCTTAGGGCTAGCGGGGGTGTCCCCCTACAATGAGCAGTTCTTC. The V gene is TRBV7-9, the J gene TRBJ2-1; 10 bases fit TRBD2. The CDR3 has 18 amino acids. The ends lost 1 base at V and 2 bases at J; junction bases unmatched: 8. Germline values: CDR1 SEHNR, CDR2 FQNEAQ (reference sequence).

The CDR3 bases are TGTGCCAGCAGGGTGGCTTTCTTT. Its protein is CASRVAFF. The V and J genes are TRBV2 and TRBJ1-1; D is ambiguous. In germline, CDR1 is SNHLY, CDR2 FYNNEI. CDR3 size: 8 residues. V gave up 6 bases and J gave up 11 bases, with 4 bases separating them.

The chain employs TRBV25-1 and TRBJ1-4; tentatively, D is TRBD1 (6 bases). V lost 6 bases, J lost 4 bases, and 9 bases lay in between. Germline CDR1 reads MGHDK; CDR2 reads SYGVNS. The CDR3 extends over 13 amino acids. As DNA, the CDR3 is TGTGCCAGCAGAAAAGGGGGTAATGAAAAACTGTTTTTT. Encoded protein: CASRKGGNEKLFF.

This chain joins TRBV5-1 and TRBJ2-2; D unresolved. CDR3 size: 15 residues. CDR1 is SGHRS and CDR2 is YFSETQ in the germline V gene. Deletions cut 7 bases from V and 5 bases from J, with 18 bases between. The CDR3 sequence: CASCGEYGITGELFF. The CDR3 DNA reads as TGCGCCAGCTGTGGCGAGTATGGTATAACCGGGGAGCTGTTTTTT.

The rearrangement joins TRBV2 to TRBJ1-6; TRBD1 agrees at 9 bases. Germline CDR1 is SNHLY and CDR2 is FYNNEI. This CDR3 contains 14 residues. Unmatched junction bases numbered 4, after V lost 7 bases and J lost 6 bases. CDR3 bases: TGTGCCAGCACCATGACAGGGGGTAATTCACCCCTCCACTTT. This gives the protein CASTMTGGNSPLHF.

For the CDR3, the DNA is TGTGCCAGCAGCCCCCGCCCTAGCGGGAGTGCAGATACGCAGTATTTT. Its protein product is CASSPRPSGSADTQYF. The chain is built from TRBV9 and TRBJ2-3; 10 bases line up with TRBD2. V was pared by 4 bases and J by 4 bases, with 9 bases of the junction left unmatched. Germline V gene data show CDR1 as SGDLS and CDR2 as YYNGEE. The CDR3 has 16 amino acids.

The chain combines TRBV28 with TRBJ1-4, with 7 bases identical to TRBD1. The ends lost 6 bases at V and 6 bases at J; junction bases unmatched: 10. The CDR3 loop spans 15 amino acids. CDR1 is MDHEN, CDR2 SYDVKM, per germline. CDR3: CASRLRQGGYEKLFF. CDR3 nucleotides: TGTGCCAGCAGGCTTCGACAGGGAGGCTATGAAAAACTGTTTTTT. The whole variable domain, filled in from reference TRBV28 and TRBJ1-4, reads DVKVTQSSRYLVKRTGEKVFLECVQDMDHENMFWYRQDPGLGLRLIYFSYDVKMKEKGDIPEGYSVSREKKERFSLILESASTNQTSMYLCASRLRQGGYEKLFFGSGTQLSVL.

This clone was detected once. The chain carries TRBV28 and TRBJ1-6; 10 bases fit TRBD1. V was clipped by 6 bases and J by 10 bases; unmatched bases: 6. This CDR3 spans 14 amino acids. Germline V gene lookup returns CDR1 MDHEN and CDR2 SYDVKM. CDR3 in DNA: TGTGCCAGCAGAGGGGACAGGGGTTGGTCACCCCTCCACTTT. Translated: CASRGDRGWSPLHF.

The rearrangement links TRBV6-6 to TRBJ1-2; 7 bases are shared with TRBD1. The CDR3 consists of 15 residues. The germline V gene has CDR1 MNHNY and CDR2 SVGAGI (reference sequence). J was trimmed by 8 bases and V by 5 bases; bases with no gene match: 14. The CDR3 coding sequence is TGTGCCAGCAGTGGGGGGGGACAGACGTCGAGAGGCTACACCTTC. It translates to CASSGGGQTSRGYTF.

The chain couples TRBV6-4 to TRBJ2-7, with 8 bases lining up with TRBD1. CDR3 length: 16 amino acids. CDR1 and CDR2 (germline): MRHNA, SNTAGT. V shed 5 bases and J 2 bases; nucleotides not matched to a gene: 11. The CDR3 protein is CASSPSWTGQTYEQYF. The CDR3 DNA reads TGTGCCAGCAGTCCCTCCTGGACAGGGCAAACCTACGAGCAGTACTTC.

The CDR3 sequence is CASSLRGPEGEKLFF. The CDR3 nucleotides are TGTGCCAGCAGCCTCCGGGGTCCAGAAGGTGAAAAACTGTTTTTT. J is TRBJ1-4 and V is TRBV7-9; D is unresolved. Between the trimmed V and J ends, which lost 5 bases and 7 bases, there was a span of 17 bases. Germline-derived CDR1 and CDR2 are SEHNR and FQNEAQ (reference sequence). The CDR3 is 15 residues long.